This is a list of T cell receptor beta chains from one sample in a study of T cells in localized non-small cell lung cancer. Produced via immunoSEQ multiplex PCR; TCRdb's table is partial and in-frame only. This sample has about 2,800 clones, with approximately 24% found just once. The specimen was lung tumor tissue, collected before any cancer treatment. The receptors stem from a man aged 35-69 years with stage I squamous cell lung carcinoma. CDR3s include the opening cysteine and the closing phenylalanine or tryptophan. The order of the fields is V gene, J gene, CDR3 protein.

V: TRBV19
J: TRBJ1-6
CDR3: CASSNPAGSSYNSPLHF

V: TRBV5-1
J: TRBJ1-4
CDR3: CASSLGGVEEKLFF

V: TRBV11-3
J: TRBJ1-2
CDR3: CASSATTGFGGYTF

V: TRBV6-8
J: TRBJ1-1
CDR3: CASSRGGGNTEAFF

V: TRBV28
J: TRBJ2-7
CDR3: CASSSRTGAYEQYF

V: TRBV6-8
J: TRBJ1-3
CDR3: CASSYSRHPGNTIYF

V: TRBV6-1
J: TRBJ1-4
CDR3: CASSEVVGEKLFF

V: TRBV5-1
J: TRBJ2-1
CDR3: CASSQTGVAYNEQFF

V: TRBV4-1
J: TRBJ2-3
CDR3: CASSQEAFPGTQYF

V: TRBV11-3
J: TRBJ2-4
CDR3: CASRIRGTKNIQYF

V: TRBV28
J: TRBJ1-1
CDR3: CASSSPHRGTEAFF

V: TRBV11-3
J: TRBJ1-1
CDR3: CASSLRAVNTEAFF

V: TRBV28
J: TRBJ2-6
CDR3: CASSLFRGTAGANVLTF

V: TRBV5-1
J: TRBJ1-1
CDR3: CASSLGSIRADEAFF

V: TRBV5-1
J: TRBJ1-3
CDR3: CASSLTTQGGNTIYF

V: TRBV19
J: TRBJ2-7
CDR3: CASSRPPYEQYF

V: TRBV18
J: TRBJ2-7
CDR3: CASSSPPHYEQYF

V: TRBV19
J: TRBJ1-1
CDR3: CASLTPDTEAFF